Here is one TCR beta chain with its context. The data stem from a study of preoperative IRX-2 immunotherapy in early breast cancer. TCRdb's copy holds only in-frame clones and misses some; the assay was immunoSEQ multiplex PCR. The sample lists about 26,000 clones; roughly 75% were seen once. Treatment noted: preoperative locoregional IRX-2 cytokine immunotherapy. Samples came from a phase Ib trial of preoperative locoregional IRX-2 cytokine immunotherapy. The sequencing used lymph node tissue, collected after IRX-2 immunotherapy. This sequence originates from a human donor with breast cancer.

The DNA of the CDR3 is TGTGCCAGCAATAGGGGGAACACTGAAGCTTTCTTT. It translates to CASNRGNTEAFF. The chain employs TRBV28 and TRBJ1-1; a possible D gene is TRBD1 (5 bases). V lost 7 bases, J lost 1 base, and 7 bases lay in between. The germline V gene has CDR1 MDHEN and CDR2 SYDVKM. The CDR3 has 12 residues.